This paragraph covers one TCR beta chain sequence. Antigen specificity is unknown. The sample is drawn from a study of shared clonotypes between healthy human individuals. V shed 5 bases and J shed 0 bases, with 13 bases lying between them. Germline values: CDR1 WSHSY, CDR2 SAAADI. CDR3 length: 15 amino acids. As defined, naive CD8 cells were CD45RO-negative and positively selected for CCR7, with terminally differentiated effector memory CD45RA+ cells excluded. On sorted subsets, replicate PCRs used 150 to 250 ng DNA, or approximately 33,000 T cell genomes. TCRdb keeps only in-frame clones here, not all; method: immunoSEQ multiplex PCR. The sample lists about 2.2 million clones, approximately 92% occurring once. General study findings and limits: Even with large depth, rarefaction showed that sorted-subset sequencing was incomplete.

The receptor's source is a man younger than 35 in good health. Some clones in this sample may be carry-over from other donors' samples. The chain links TRBV10-2 to TRBJ1-1, with D maybe TRBD1 (5 bases). Input material: naive CD8+ T cells from PBMCs. CDR3 sequence reads: CASSKEWDLNTEAFF. CDR3 nucleotides: TGCGCCAGCAGTAAAGAGTGGGACCTGAACACTGAAGCTTTCTTT.